This T cell receptor (beta chain) was sequenced in a study of T-cell memory formation after mild COVID-19. Germline V gene sequence: CDR1 SGHTA, CDR2 FQGTGA. The CDR3 is made up of 17 amino acids. The V gene lost 5 bases and the J gene lost 5 bases, with 22 bases spanning the gap. Study-wide findings and caveats: Clones shrinking between day 15 and 85 showed a balanced CD4/CD8 split, and those that grew later tilted toward CD4+. For second-wave clones that peaked at day 37, SARS-CoV-2 specificity went unverified. Pre-infection memory carried some responding clones, suggesting that cross-reactive memory joined.

Concerning this clonotype itself: Its antigen is as yet unknown.

TCRdb itself ran the 5' RACE reads through MiXCR, one entry per CDR3 protein. Among hundreds of thousands of distinct CDR3 sequences listed, approximately 21% were seen once. The V gene is TRBV7-3, the J gene TRBJ2-1; no clear D. This clonotype originated in an adult woman who had mild COVID-19 (a few samples of this study predate the infection). Cell type and time point are not known. Sequencing was performed on PBMCs or a T cell subset sorted from them (not recorded which). CDR3 nucleotides: TGTGCCAGCAGCCCCTGGCCTCCGGCCAACTACGACAATGAGCAGTTCTTC. As protein: CASSPWPPANYDNEQFF.